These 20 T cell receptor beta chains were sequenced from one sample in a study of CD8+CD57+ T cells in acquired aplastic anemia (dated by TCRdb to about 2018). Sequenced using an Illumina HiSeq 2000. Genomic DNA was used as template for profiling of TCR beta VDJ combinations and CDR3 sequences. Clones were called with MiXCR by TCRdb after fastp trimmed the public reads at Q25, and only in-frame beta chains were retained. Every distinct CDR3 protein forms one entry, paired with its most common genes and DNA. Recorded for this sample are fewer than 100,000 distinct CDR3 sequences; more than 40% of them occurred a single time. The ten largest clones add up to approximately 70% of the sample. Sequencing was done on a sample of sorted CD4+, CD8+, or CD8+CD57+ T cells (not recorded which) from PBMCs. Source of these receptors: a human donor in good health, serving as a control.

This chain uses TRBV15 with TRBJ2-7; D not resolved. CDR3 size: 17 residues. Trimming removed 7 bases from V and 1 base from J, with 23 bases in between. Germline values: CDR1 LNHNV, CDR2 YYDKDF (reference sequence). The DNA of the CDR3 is TGTGCCACCATCAGTGACCCGGCCACTGAGTTATCCTACGAGCAGTACTTC. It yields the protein CATISDPATELSYEQYF. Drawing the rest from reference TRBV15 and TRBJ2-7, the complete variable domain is DAMVIQNPRYQVTQFGKPVTLSCSQTLNHNVMYWYQQKSSQAPKLLFHYYDKDFNNEADTPDNFQSRRPNTSFCFLDIRSPGLGDTAMYLCATISDPATELSYEQYFGPGTRLTVT.

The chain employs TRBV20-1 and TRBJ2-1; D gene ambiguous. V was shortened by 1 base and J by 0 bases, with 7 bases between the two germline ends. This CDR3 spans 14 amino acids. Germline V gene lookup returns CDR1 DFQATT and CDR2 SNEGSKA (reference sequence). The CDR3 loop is CSARVGRSYNEQFF. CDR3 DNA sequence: TGCAGTGCTAGAGTCGGGCGCTCCTACAATGAGCAGTTCTTC.

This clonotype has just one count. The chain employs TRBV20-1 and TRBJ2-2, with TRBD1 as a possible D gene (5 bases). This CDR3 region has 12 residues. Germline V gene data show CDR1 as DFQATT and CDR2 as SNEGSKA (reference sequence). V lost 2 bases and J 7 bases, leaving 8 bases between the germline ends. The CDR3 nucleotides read TGCAGTGCTAGATCAGGGTTCGGGGAGCTGTTTTTT. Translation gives CSARSGFGELFF.

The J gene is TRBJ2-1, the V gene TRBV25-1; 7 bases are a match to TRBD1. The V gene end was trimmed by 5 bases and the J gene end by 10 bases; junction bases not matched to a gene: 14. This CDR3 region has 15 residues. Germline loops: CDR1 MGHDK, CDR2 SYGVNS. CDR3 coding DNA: TGTGCCAGCAGTCCCACGTCGGGTAGGGGGCGGGAGCAGTTCTTC. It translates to CASSPTSGRGREQFF.

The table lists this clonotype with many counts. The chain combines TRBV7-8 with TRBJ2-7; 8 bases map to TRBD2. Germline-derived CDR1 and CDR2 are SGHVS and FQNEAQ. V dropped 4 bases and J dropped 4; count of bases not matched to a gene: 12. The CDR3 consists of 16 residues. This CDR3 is CASSSNGGADAYEQYF. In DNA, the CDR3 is TGTGCCAGCAGCTCCAACGGGGGGGCTGACGCTTACGAGCAGTACTTC.

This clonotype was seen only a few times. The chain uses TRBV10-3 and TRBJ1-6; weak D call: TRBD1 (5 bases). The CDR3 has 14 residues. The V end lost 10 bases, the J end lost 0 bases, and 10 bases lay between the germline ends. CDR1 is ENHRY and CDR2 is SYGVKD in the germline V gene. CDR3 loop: CATHDSSYNSPLHF. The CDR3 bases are TGTGCCACCCATGACAGCTCCTATAATTCACCCCTCCACTTT.

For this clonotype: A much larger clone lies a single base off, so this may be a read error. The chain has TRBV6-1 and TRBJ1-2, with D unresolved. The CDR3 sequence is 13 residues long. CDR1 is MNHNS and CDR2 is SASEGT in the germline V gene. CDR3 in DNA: TGTGCCAGCAGCCTAGGGCCAAACTGTGGCTACACCTTC. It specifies CASSLGPNCGYTF.

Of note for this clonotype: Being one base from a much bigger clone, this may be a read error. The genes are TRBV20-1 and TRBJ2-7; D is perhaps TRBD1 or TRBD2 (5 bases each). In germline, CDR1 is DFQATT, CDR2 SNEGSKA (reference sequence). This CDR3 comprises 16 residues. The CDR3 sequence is CNARDFVRGRTYEQYF. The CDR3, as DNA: TGCAATGCTAGAGATTTCGTACGGGGCCGGACCTACGAGCAGTACTTC.

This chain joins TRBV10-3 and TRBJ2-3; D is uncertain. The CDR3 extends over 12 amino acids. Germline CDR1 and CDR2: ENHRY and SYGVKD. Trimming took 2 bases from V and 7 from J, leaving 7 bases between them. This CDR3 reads CAISEAAYTQYF. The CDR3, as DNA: TGTGCCATCAGTGAGGCGGCCTATACGCAGTATTTT.

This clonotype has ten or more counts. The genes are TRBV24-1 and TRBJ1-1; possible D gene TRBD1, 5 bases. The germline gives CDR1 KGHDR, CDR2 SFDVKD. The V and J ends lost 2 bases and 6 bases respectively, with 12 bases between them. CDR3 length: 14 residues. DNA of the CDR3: TGTGCCACCAGTGATTCGCGGGAGGGGCCTGAAGCTTTCTTT. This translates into CATSDSREGPEAFF.

The CDR3 is CARVGLLEETQYF. CDR3 coding DNA: TGTGCCAGAGTGGGACTCCTAGAAGAGACCCAGTACTTC. The chain combines TRBV2 with TRBJ2-5, with D perhaps matching TRBD2 (6 bases). The CDR3 runs to 13 residues. V shed 9 bases and J shed 3 bases, with 14 bases lying between them. The V gene's germline CDR1 is SNHLY and CDR2 FYNNEI. Looking up the rest from reference TRBV2 and TRBJ2-5 gives the full variable domain: EPEVTQTPSHQVTQMGQEVILRCVPISNHLYFYWYRQILGQKVEFLVSFYNNEISEKSEIFDDQFSVERPDGSNFTLKIRSTKLEDSAMYFCARVGLLEETQYFGPGTRLLVL.

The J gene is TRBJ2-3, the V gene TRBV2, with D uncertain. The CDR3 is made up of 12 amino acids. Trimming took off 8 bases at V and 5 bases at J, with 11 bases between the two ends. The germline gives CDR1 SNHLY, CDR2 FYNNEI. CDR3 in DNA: TGTGCCAGCCATCTTACCTTAGATACGCAGTATTTT. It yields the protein CASHLTLDTQYF.

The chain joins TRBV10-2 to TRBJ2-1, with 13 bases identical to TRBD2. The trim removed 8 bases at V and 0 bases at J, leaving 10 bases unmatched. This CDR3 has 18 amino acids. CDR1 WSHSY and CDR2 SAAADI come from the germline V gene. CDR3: CASVLGLAGAHSYNEQFF. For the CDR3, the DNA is TGCGCCAGCGTTTTAGGACTAGCGGGGGCACACTCCTACAATGAGCAGTTCTTC.

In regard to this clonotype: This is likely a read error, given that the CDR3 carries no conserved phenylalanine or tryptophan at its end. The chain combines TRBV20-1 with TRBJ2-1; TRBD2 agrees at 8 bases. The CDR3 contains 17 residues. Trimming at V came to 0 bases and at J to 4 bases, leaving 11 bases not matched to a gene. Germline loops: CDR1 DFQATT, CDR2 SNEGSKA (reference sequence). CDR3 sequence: CSARDPPLSGSYNEQFL. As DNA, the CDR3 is TGCAGTGCTAGAGACCCCCCCCTGAGCGGGAGTTACAATGAGCAGTTCCTC.

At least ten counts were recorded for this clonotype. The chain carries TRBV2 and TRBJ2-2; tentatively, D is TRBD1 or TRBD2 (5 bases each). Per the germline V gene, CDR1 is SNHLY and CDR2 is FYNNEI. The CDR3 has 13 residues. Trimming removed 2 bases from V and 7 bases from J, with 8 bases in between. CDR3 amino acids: CASSEYGGGELFF. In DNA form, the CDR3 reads TGTGCCAGCAGTGAATATGGGGGCGGGGAGCTGTTTTTT.

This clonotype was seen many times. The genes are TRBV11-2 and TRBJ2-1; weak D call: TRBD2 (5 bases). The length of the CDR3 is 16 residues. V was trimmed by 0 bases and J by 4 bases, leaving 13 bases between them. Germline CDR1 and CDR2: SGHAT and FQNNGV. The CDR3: CASSLDPSGLYNEQFF. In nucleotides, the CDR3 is TGTGCCAGCAGCTTAGATCCTTCGGGATTGTACAATGAGCAGTTCTTC.

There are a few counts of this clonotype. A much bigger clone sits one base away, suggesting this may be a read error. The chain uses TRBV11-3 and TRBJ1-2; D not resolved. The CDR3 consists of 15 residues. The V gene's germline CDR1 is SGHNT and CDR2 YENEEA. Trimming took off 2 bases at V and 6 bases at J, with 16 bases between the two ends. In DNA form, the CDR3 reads TGTGCCAGCAGCTTACCCGGGTCCAGCCATCATGGCTACACCTTC. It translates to CASSLPGSSHHGYTF.

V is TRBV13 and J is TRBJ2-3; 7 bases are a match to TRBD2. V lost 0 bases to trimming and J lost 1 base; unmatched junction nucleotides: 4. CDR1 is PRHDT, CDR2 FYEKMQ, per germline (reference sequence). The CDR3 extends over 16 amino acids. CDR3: CASSLGHSGGTDTQYF. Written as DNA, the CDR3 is TGTGCCAGCAGCTTAGGCCACAGCGGGGGCACAGATACGCAGTATTTT.

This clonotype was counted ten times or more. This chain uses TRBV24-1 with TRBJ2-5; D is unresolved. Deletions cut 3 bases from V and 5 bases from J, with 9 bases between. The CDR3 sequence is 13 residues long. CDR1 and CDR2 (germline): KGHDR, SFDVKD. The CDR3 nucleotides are TGTGCCACCAGTGATGATGGACGGGAGACCCAGTACTTC. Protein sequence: CATSDDGRETQYF.

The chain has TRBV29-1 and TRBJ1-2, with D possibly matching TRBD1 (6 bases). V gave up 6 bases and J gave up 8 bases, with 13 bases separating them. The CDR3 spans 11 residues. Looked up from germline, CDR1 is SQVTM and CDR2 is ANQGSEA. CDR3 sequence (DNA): TGCAGCGTCACAGGGCCCCTCGGCTACACCTTC. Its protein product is CSVTGPLGYTF. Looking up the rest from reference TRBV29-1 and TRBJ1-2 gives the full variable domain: SAVISQKPSRDICQRGTSLTIQCQVDSQVTMMFWYRQQPGQSLTLIATANQGSEATYESGFVIDKFPISRPNLTFSTLTVSNMSPEDSSIYLCSVTGPLGYTFGSGTRLTVV.